This T cell receptor beta chain was captured by sequencing in a study of shared clonotypes between healthy human individuals. Study at large: Donors had three CD4 naive, three CD4 memory, two CD8 naive and one CD8 memory plate apiece.

The CDR3 sequence is 16 residues long. With 5 bases removed from V and 6 bases from J, the gap between germline ends came to 22 bases. CDR1 and CDR2 (germline): MDHEN, SYDVKM. As for this clone: Its target is unknown.

Produced via immunoSEQ multiplex PCR; TCRdb's table is partial and in-frame only. The sample records roughly 1 million clones, about 75% being singletons. Study results and limitations: When naive CD4 clonotypes were compared across a handful of donors, about 4.8% were shared. Blood was the only sampled material, and tissue repertoires likely differ.

Sequencing used memory CD4+ T cells sorted from blood. Described subset: CD45RA-negative fraction. The source is a man between 18 and 35 years old in good health. This sequence joins TRBV28 and TRBJ1-2, with D perhaps TRBD1 (5 bases). In nucleotides, the CDR3 is TGTGCCAGCAGTCTCTCCTCGAGTGGCGCCAGGGATGGCTACACCTTC. Protein product: CASSLSSSGARDGYTF.